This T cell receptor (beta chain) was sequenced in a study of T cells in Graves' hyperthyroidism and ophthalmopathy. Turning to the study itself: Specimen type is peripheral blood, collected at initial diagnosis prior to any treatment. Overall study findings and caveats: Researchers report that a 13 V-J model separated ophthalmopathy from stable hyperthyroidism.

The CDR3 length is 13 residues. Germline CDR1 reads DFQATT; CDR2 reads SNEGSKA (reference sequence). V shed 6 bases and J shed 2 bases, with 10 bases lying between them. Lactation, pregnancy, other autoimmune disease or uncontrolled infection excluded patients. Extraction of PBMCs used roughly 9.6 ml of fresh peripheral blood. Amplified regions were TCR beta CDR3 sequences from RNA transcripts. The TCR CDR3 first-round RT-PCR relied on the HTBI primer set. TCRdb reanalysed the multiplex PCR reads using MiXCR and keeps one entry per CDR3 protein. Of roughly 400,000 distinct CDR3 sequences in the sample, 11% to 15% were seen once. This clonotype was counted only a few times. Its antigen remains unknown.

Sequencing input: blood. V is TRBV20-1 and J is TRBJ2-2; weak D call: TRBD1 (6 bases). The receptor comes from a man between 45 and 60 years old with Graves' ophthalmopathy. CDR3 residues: CSAQGRNTGELFF. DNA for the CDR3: TGCAGTGCACAGGGAAGAAACACCGGGGAGCTGTTTTTT.